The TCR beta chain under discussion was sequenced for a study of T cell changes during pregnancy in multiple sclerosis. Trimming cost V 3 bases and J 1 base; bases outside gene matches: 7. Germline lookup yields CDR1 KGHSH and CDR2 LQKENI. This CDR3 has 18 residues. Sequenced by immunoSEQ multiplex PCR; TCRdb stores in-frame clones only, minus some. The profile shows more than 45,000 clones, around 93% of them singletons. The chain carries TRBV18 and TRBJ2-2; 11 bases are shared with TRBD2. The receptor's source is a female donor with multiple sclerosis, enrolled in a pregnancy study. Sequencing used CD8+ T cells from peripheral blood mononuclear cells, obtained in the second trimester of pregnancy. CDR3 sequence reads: CASSPNSGLAGNTGELFF. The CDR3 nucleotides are TGTGCCAGCTCACCGAATTCAGGACTAGCGGGGAACACCGGGGAGCTGTTTTTT.